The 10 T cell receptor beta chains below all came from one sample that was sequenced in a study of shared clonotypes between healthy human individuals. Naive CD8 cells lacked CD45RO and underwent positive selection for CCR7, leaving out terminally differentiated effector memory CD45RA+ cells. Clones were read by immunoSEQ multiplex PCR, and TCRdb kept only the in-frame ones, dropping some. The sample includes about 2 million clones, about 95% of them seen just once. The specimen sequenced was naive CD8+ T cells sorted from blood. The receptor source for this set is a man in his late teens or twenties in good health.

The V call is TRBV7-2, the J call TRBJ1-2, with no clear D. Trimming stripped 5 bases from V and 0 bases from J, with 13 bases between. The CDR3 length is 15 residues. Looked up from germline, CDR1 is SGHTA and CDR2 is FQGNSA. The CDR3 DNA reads TGTGCCAGCAGCCCGTGGGAAGTGGCTAACTATGGCTACACCTTC. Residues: CASSPWEVANYGYTF.

The CDR3 region has the DNA TGTGCCAGTAGTACGGGAGGAGGGACCCAGTACTTC. It is translated as CASSTGGGTQYF. The chain employs TRBV19 and TRBJ2-5; TRBD2 aligns across 7 bases. Trimming removed 4 bases from V and 7 bases from J; junction bases left unmatched: 3. The CDR3 length is 12 residues. Germline CDR1 and CDR2: LNHDA and SQIVND (reference sequence).

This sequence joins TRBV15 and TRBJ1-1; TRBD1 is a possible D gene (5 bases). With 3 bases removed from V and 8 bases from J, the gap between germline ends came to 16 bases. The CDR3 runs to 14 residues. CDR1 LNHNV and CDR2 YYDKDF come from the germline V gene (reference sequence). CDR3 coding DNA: TGTGCCACCAGCAGTGGGGGAGGGGAACCCGAAGCTTTCTTT. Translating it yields CATSSGGGEPEAFF.

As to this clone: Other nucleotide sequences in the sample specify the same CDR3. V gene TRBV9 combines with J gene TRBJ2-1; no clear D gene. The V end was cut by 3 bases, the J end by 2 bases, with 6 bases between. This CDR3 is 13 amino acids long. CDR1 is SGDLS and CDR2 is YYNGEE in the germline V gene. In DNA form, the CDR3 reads TGTGCCAGCAGCGCCCCGCCCTACAATGAGCAGTTCTTC. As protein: CASSAPPYNEQFF.

The DNA of the CDR3 is TGTGCCAGTAGGGTCAGGGTCATGAACACTGAAGCTTTCTTT. As protein: CASRVRVMNTEAFF. The chain combines TRBV19 with TRBJ1-1; D may be TRBD1 (5 bases). The length of the CDR3 is 14 residues. Looked up from germline, CDR1 is LNHDA and CDR2 is SQIVND (reference sequence). Trimming cost V 6 bases and J 0 bases, with 11 bases left between them.

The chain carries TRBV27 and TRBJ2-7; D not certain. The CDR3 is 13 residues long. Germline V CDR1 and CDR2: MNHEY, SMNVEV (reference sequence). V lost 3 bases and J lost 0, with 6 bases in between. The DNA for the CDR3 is TGTGCCAGCAGTTTCAAACCCTCCTACGAGCAGTACTTC. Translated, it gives CASSFKPSYEQYF.

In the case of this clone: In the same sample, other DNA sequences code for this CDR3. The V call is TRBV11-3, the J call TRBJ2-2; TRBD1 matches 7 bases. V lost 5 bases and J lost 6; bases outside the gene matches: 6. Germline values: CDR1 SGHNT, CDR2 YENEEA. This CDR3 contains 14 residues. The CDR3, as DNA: TGTGCCAGCAGCCCCAGACAGGGTGCCGGGGAGCTGTTTTTT. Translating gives CASSPRQGAGELFF.

Here the CDR3 reads CASSEEPATGGMYEQYF. The CDR3 nucleotides are TGTGCCAGCAGTGAAGAGCCCGCGACAGGGGGTATGTACGAGCAGTACTTC. The chain employs TRBV6-1 and TRBJ2-7; 9 bases match TRBD1. Germline CDR1 is MNHNS and CDR2 is SASEGT. With 1 base clipped from V and 4 bases from J, the junction kept 11 bases outside the gene matches. This CDR3 comprises 17 residues.

The CDR3 loop is CSVDLGTGTEAFF. CDR3 in DNA: TGCAGCGTTGACCTGGGCACTGGGACTGAAGCTTTCTTT. This chain connects TRBV29-1 to TRBJ1-1, with no clear D. The germline gives CDR1 SQVTM, CDR2 ANQGSEA. The V gene lost 3 bases and the J gene lost 5 bases, with 13 bases spanning the gap. The CDR3 is 13 residues long.

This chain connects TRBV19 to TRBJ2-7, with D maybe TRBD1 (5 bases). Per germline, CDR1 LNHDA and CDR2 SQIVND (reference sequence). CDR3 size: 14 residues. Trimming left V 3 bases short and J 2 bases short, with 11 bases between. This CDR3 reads CASSIRDRPYEQYF. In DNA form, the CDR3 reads TGTGCCAGTAGTATTCGAGACAGACCCTACGAGCAGTACTTC.